This T cell receptor beta chain was identified in a study of cytomegalovirus exposure and HLA in healthy donors. Study conclusions and caveats: Rare sequences made up most TCRs, while some public TCRs were found in many donors.

Worth noting for this clone: Its antigen is undetermined.

Trimming removed 3 bases at V and 10 bases at J, with 9 bases between. The CDR3 sequence is 12 residues long. Germline CDR1 and CDR2: SNHLY and FYNNEI. Profiling relied on immunoSEQ multiplex PCR, and the TCRdb table lists in-frame clones only, not all of them. The sample carries some 170,000 clones, approximately 96% recorded once. The sample was PBMCs. The receptor was derived from a woman aged 18-29 years in good health and CMV-seronegative. The chain joins TRBV2 to TRBJ1-4, with D unclear. DNA for the CDR3: TGTGCCAGCAGTGAGGAGGTTGGAAAACTGTTTTTT. Translation: CASSEEVGKLFF.